This TCR beta chain was documented in a study of blood T cell repertoires in COVID-19. Background on the study: Acute and convalescent COVID-19 samples came from the United States, Italy and Spain. T cells, B-cell-depleted T cells, or PBMCs supplied cDNA or gDNA.

The CDR3 covers 12 residues. In germline, CDR1 is SQVTM, CDR2 ANQGSEA. The V segment lost 7 bases and the J segment 3 bases; nucleotides outside the gene matches: 3. Authors' data handling: The assay estimated nucleated cells by amplifying reference gene primers. Assay used: immunoSEQ multiplex PCR; TCRdb lists only in-frame clones, some missing. Clone size and V and J calls were adopted from that table, with D and trimming inferred from the DNA. The table records about 100,000 clones, approximately 90% of them present only once. Sequencing was carried out using peripheral blood. This chain uses TRBV29-1 with TRBJ2-7; 10 bases are a match to TRBD1. The receptor was derived from a man aged 50-59 years with active COVID-19. The CDR3 coding sequence is TGCAGCGCCGGGACAGGGGTCTACGAGCAGTACTTC. Translated, it gives CSAGTGVYEQYF.